Below, 5 T cell receptor beta chains from the same sample are listed, as sequenced in a study of CXCR3-negative and CXCR3-positive naive CD8 T cells. Their target antigens are unknown. Study-wide results and limits: The study found more hydrophobic TRB CDR3s in CXCR3-positive naive cells than in CXCR3-negative naive cells.

5' RACE that incorporated UMI labels was used to prepare the TRB cDNA libraries. TCRdb reprocessed the 5' RACE reads and keeps a single row for each CDR3 protein, giving no DNA. Here the sample table reports around 66,000 distinct CDR3 sequences. What was sequenced was naive CXCR3+ CD8+ T cells from blood. As to subset: CD45RO-CCR7+CD27+CD95- naive CD8+ T cells expressing CXCR3 (TNR3+). Every receptor here comes from a human donor in good health. Some clones in this sample may be carry-over from other donors' samples.

This chain links TRBV30 with TRBJ2-5. CDR3 size: 11 residues. Looked up from germline, CDR1 is GTSNPN and CDR2 is SVGIG (reference sequence). CDR3 loop: CAWSVGETQYF.

This rearrangement joins TRBV4-2 to TRBJ1-1; TCRdb selects TRBD1, and the lack of DNA leaves this call unchecked. Germline values: CDR1 LGHNA, CDR2 YNFKEQ. The CDR3 is made up of 18 amino acids. The CDR3 here is CASSQVFMRNSINTEAFF.

The chain employs TRBV2 and TRBJ2-1; with no DNA, the TCRdb D assignment of TRBD2 cannot be verified. The CDR3 loop spans 17 amino acids. Germline V gives CDR1 SNHLY, CDR2 FYNNEI. The chain's CDR3 is CASCTSGSLSSYNEQFF. The variable domain in full, with the rest retrieved from reference TRBV2 and TRBJ2-1, is EPEVTQTPSHQVTQMGQEVILRCVPISNHLYFYWYRQILGQKVEFLVSFYNNEISEKSEIFDDQFSVERPDGSNFTLKIRSTKLEDSAMYFCASCTSGSLSSYNEQFFGPGTRLTVL.

This sequence joins TRBV20-1 and TRBJ2-2; TCRdb outputs TRBD1, but without DNA this stays unchecked. The CDR3 is 16 amino acids. Germline assignment: CDR1 DFQATT and CDR2 SNEGSKA (reference sequence). The CDR3: CSARDRSGDITGELFF.

This chain joins TRBV5-1 and TRBJ2-1; TCRdb outputs TRBD2, but without DNA this stays unchecked. Germline V gene lookup returns CDR1 SGHRS and CDR2 YFSETQ. CDR3 length: 16 amino acids. The chain's CDR3 is CASRQQRGSSYNEQFF.